This is a list of T cell receptor beta chains from one sample in a study of blood T cell repertoires in COVID-19. Generated by immunoSEQ multiplex PCR, the TCRdb table keeps only in-frame clones and is missing some. The table lists approximately 74,000 clones, around 88% of them singletons, with approximately 2% in the top ten. The specimen was peripheral blood. Receptors originate from a woman aged 80 or over with active or convalescent COVID-19. Each CDR3 is given with its conserved first and last residue. The order of the fields is J gene, V gene, D gene, CDR3 length, clone size, CDR3 protein, CDR3 DNA. D genes are given only for firm matches. Size is stated for part of the rows, as once, few or many counts, or as a class when the clone is expanded.

TRBJ1-2 | TRBV29-1 | - | 11 | few | CSVSQDPGYTF | TGCAGCGTTTCCCAGGATCCTGGCTACACCTTC
TRBJ1-1 | TRBV5-1 | - | 13 | - | CASSFGVDTEAFF | TGCGCCAGCAGCTTCGGAGTAGACACTGAAGCTTTCTTT
TRBJ1-3 | TRBV7-2 | - | 14 | - | CASSPRQVGNTIYF | TGTGCCAGCAGCCCGAGACAGGTCGGAAACACCATATATTTT
TRBJ2-3 | TRBV5-8 | TRBD2 | 16 | once | CASSLEGGGGMDTQYF | TGTGCCAGCAGCTTGGAGGGCGGGGGGGGCATGGATACGCAGTATTTT
TRBJ2-7 | TRBV6-5 | - | 14 | - | CASKDIGRVGEQYF | TGTGCCAGCAAAGATATCGGCCGGGTGGGTGAGCAGTACTTC
TRBJ1-2 | TRBV3-1/TRBV3-2 | - | 15 | few | CASSPRQVESYGYTF | TGTGCCAGCAGCCCCCGACAGGTGGAGAGCTATGGCTACACCTTC
TRBJ1-5 | TRBV12-5 | - | 16 | - | CASGLVAGNSNQPQHF | TGTGCTAGTGGTTTGGTTGCGGGTAATAGCAATCAGCCCCAGCATTTT
TRBJ2-7 | TRBV6-2/TRBV6-3 | - | 16 | - | CASSYSKQQGTYEQYF | TGTGCCAGCAGTTACTCGAAGCAACAGGGCACCTACGAGCAGTACTTC
TRBJ2-1 | TRBV5-1 | TRBD2 | 15 | - | CASSLEAGGYNEQFF | TGCGCCAGCAGCTTGGAGGCGGGGGGATACAATGAGCAGTTCTTC
TRBJ1-2 | TRBV4-3 | TRBD1 | 16 | - | CASSQEGTGGIYGYTF | TGCGCCAGCAGCCAAGAAGGGACAGGGGGCATCTATGGCTACACCTTC
TRBJ2-5 | TRBV28 | TRBD1 | 15 | - | CASSLPTGLTETQYF | TGTGCCAGCAGTTTGCCGACAGGGCTCACAGAGACCCAGTACTTC
TRBJ2-7 | TRBV4-1 | - | 16 | few | CASSQEPTRVSYEQYF | TGCGCCAGCAGCCAAGAACCAACTAGGGTGTCCTACGAGCAGTACTTC
TRBJ1-2 | TRBV2 | - | 14 | once | CASRNIRSNYGYTF | TGTGCCAGCAGGAACATCCGATCTAACTATGGCTACACCTTC
TRBJ1-2 | TRBV2 | - | 12 | few | CASSEQATVYTF | TGTGCCAGCAGTGAGCAGGCTACGGTTTACACCTTC
TRBJ1-4 | TRBV24-1 | - | 15 | - | CATSDGQSPSEKLFF | TGTGCCACCAGTGATGGACAGTCCCCTTCTGAAAAACTGTTTTTT
TRBJ1-6 | TRBV10-3 | - | 12 | - | CAITEDNSPLHF | TGTGCCATCACCGAGGATAATTCACCCCTCCACTTT
TRBJ1-2 | TRBV28 | TRBD1 | 15 | - | CASSTPGGPNYGYTF | TGTGCCAGCAGTACCCCAGGGGGGCCTAACTATGGCTACACCTTC
TRBJ1-1 | TRBV10-1 | - | 15 | - | CASSSSRGEGTEAFF | TGCGCCAGCAGTTCATCCCGAGGGGAGGGCACTGAAGCTTTCTTT
TRBJ1-2 | TRBV7-2 | TRBD1 | 15 | - | CASSLQGQGNYGYTF | TGTGCCAGCAGCCTTCAAGGACAGGGGAACTATGGCTACACCTTC
TRBJ2-7 | TRBV24-1 | TRBD2 | 16 | - | CATSDTLTSGRYEQYF | TGTGCCACCAGTGATACCTTGACTAGCGGGAGATACGAGCAGTACTTC
TRBJ1-1 | TRBV28 | - | 14 | - | CASSPGSLTAEAFF | TGTGCCAGCAGTCCCGGTTCCCTAACGGCTGAAGCTTTCTTT
TRBJ2-5 | TRBV18 | - | 14 | few | CASSPPSGWETQYF | TGTGCCAGCTCACCACCGTCGGGGTGGGAGACCCAGTACTTC
TRBJ2-7 | TRBV6-5 | - | 15 | - | CASGRPGRASYEQYF | TGTGCCAGCGGGAGGCCAGGGCGGGCCTCCTACGAGCAGTACTTC
TRBJ2-3 | TRBV29-1 | - | 14 | - | CSVGARANTDTQYF | TGCAGCGTGGGGGCGAGGGCCAACACAGATACGCAGTATTTT
TRBJ2-1 | TRBV24-1 | - | 13 | once | CASQGKGRNEQFF | TGTGCCTCCCAGGGGAAGGGAAGGAATGAGCAGTTCTTC
TRBJ1-5 | TRBV6-4 | TRBD1 | 18 | - | CASSVPPRGTGWDQPQHF | TGTGCCAGCAGTGTACCCCCCCGAGGGACAGGGTGGGATCAGCCCCAGCATTTT
TRBJ1-4 | TRBV9 | TRBD1 | 15 | few | CASSATDRVNEKLFF | TGTGCCAGCAGCGCTACGGACAGGGTGAATGAAAAACTGTTTTTT
TRBJ2-7 | TRBV7-8 | - | 12 | - | CASSLVEDEQYF | TGTGCCAGCAGCTTAGTTGAGGACGAGCAGTACTTC
TRBJ1-4 | TRBV9 | - | 15 | - | CASSVSGTPNEKLFF | TGTGCCAGCAGCGTCTCCGGGACACCTAATGAAAAACTGTTTTTT
TRBJ2-7 | TRBV19 | TRBD1 | 14 | - | CASSIVDRGHEQYF | TGTGCCAGTAGTATAGTGGACAGGGGGCACGAGCAGTACTTC
TRBJ2-2 | TRBV29-1 | - | 12 | - | CSVVRDAGELFF | TGCAGCGTTGTGCGGGATGCCGGGGAGCTGTTTTTT
TRBJ1-5 | TRBV5-1 | - | 14 | few | CASSLAPGDQPQHF | TGCGCCAGCAGCTTGGCTCCGGGGGATCAGCCCCAGCATTTT
TRBJ1-5 | TRBV27 | TRBD1 | 14 | - | CASQRQGGNQPQHF | TGTGCCAGCCAGCGACAGGGCGGCAATCAGCCCCAGCATTTT
TRBJ1-1 | TRBV4-3 | TRBD1 | 13 | - | CASSQSDRGEAFF | TGCGCCAGCAGCCAATCGGACAGGGGTGAAGCTTTCTTT
TRBJ1-5 | TRBV7-2 | TRBD1 | 13 | - | CASSAGQDQPQHF | TGTGCCAGCAGCGCCGGACAGGATCAGCCCCAGCATTTT
TRBJ1-5 | TRBV10-3 | - | 13 | - | CASKDNPYQPQHF | TGTGCCAGTAAGGACAACCCATATCAGCCCCAGCATTTT
TRBJ1-2 | TRBV30 | TRBD1 | 13 | few | CAWSPGTGGGYTF | TGTGCCTGGAGCCCCGGGACAGGGGGAGGCTACACCTTC
TRBJ2-3 | TRBV2 | TRBD2 | 15 | few | CASSGDYSVADTQYF | TGTGCCAGCAGCGGGGACTACAGTGTAGCAGATACGCAGTATTTT
TRBJ1-4 | TRBV19 | - | 14 | - | CASSFNPAGEKLFF | TGTGCCAGTAGTTTCAACCCTGCGGGCGAAAAACTGTTTTTT
TRBJ1-2 | TRBV6-5 | - | 15 | - | CASSRVIESNYGYTF | TGTGCCAGCAGTCGGGTTATAGAATCTAACTATGGCTACACCTTC
TRBJ2-7 | TRBV5-4 | TRBD2 | 15 | - | CASSATSGRMREQYF | TGTGCCAGCAGCGCGACTAGCGGGAGAATGCGGGAGCAGTACTTC
TRBJ1-2 | TRBV25-1 | - | 14 | - | CASSEVHPGAGYTF | TGTGCCAGCAGTGAAGTCCACCCAGGGGCAGGCTACACCTTC
TRBJ1-6 | TRBV19 | - | 13 | - | CASTGAVGSPLHF | TGTGCCAGTACAGGGGCTGTGGGGTCACCCCTCCACTTT
TRBJ2-3 | TRBV7-9 | TRBD2 | 16 | - | CASSLSVAGITDTQYF | TGTGCCAGCAGCTTATCGGTAGCGGGAATCACAGATACGCAGTATTTT
TRBJ1-4 | TRBV30 | - | 15 | - | CAWSVAGPVNEKLFF | TGTGCCTGGAGTGTCGCAGGGCCCGTTAATGAAAAACTGTTTTTT
TRBJ1-2 | TRBV6-6 | - | 13 | - | CASSTGFAYGYTF | TGTGCCAGCAGTACAGGGTTTGCCTATGGCTACACCTTC
TRBJ2-2 | TRBV18 | TRBD1 | 12 | - | CASSTDREELFF | TGTGCCAGCTCAACGGACAGGGAGGAGCTGTTTTTT
TRBJ2-6 | TRBV2 | - | 14 | - | CASSDRAGANVLTF | TGTGCCAGCAGCGACAGAGCTGGGGCCAACGTCCTGACTTTC
TRBJ2-3 | TRBV24-1 | - | 16 | - | CATSDRTETSTDTQYF | TGTGCCACCAGTGATCGGACAGAAACTAGCACAGATACGCAGTATTTT
TRBJ2-1 | TRBV9 | TRBD2 | 16 | - | CASSARLAFSYNEQFF | TGTGCCAGCAGCGCACGACTAGCGTTCTCCTACAATGAGCAGTTCTTC
TRBJ2-7 | TRBV1 | - | 16 | - | CTSSLRFSGRIYEQYF | TGCACCAGCAGCCTTAGGTTTAGCGGGAGGATCTACGAGCAGTACTTC
TRBJ2-5 | TRBV18 | TRBD2 | 16 | - | CASSPLSGGGQETQYF | TGTGCCAGCTCACCACTGAGCGGGGGAGGTCAAGAGACCCAGTACTTC
TRBJ2-7 | TRBV5-1 | - | 15 | once | CASSSAAGITYEQYF | TGCGCCAGCAGCTCGGCGGCAGGGATAACCTACGAGCAGTACTTC
TRBJ1-4 | TRBV5-1 | - | 13 | - | CASSLAGGEKLFF | TGCGCCAGCAGCTTGGCGGGGGGTGAAAAACTGTTTTTT